The 23 T cell receptor beta chains below were found in one sample sequenced in a study of T cells after yellow fever vaccination. TCRdb passed the 5' RACE reads through MiXCR, listing each CDR3 protein once. The sample yields under 95,000 distinct CDR3 sequences, about 7.2% seen once. This specimen consisted of CD8+ T cells sorted from PBMCs, obtained 9 to 10 days after the first yellow fever vaccination. The origin of the receptors is a young man who received the YFV17D yellow fever vaccine.

This clonotype was recorded many times. The chain employs TRBV5-1 and TRBJ2-2; D possibly corresponds to TRBD1 (6 bases). Deletions cut 3 bases from V and 7 bases from J, with 13 bases between. CDR3 length: 14 amino acids. From germline, CDR1 is SGHRS and CDR2 YFSETQ. The CDR3 bases are TGCGCCAGCAGCTCCGGTGGGGGCGGCGGGGAGCTGTTTTTT. This sequence encodes CASSSGGGGGELFF.

At least ten counts were recorded for this clonotype. The chain joins TRBV11-2 to TRBJ2-7; D might be TRBD1 (6 bases). The CDR3 consists of 15 residues. CDR1 SGHAT and CDR2 FQNNGV come from the germline V gene. The V end lost 0 bases, the J end lost 1 base, and 10 bases lay between the germline ends. The CDR3 protein is CASSLEGTRSYEQYF. DNA for the CDR3: TGTGCCAGCAGCTTAGAGGGGACAAGATCCTACGAGCAGTACTTC.

This clonotype has more than one count but fewer than ten. The chain is built from TRBV2 and TRBJ2-5; tentative D call: TRBD1 (5 bases). The CDR3 contains 15 residues. V lost 6 bases and J 5 bases, leaving 19 bases between the germline ends. Germline values: CDR1 SNHLY, CDR2 FYNNEI. In nucleotides, the CDR3 is TGTGCCAGCAGCCAACGCCCCCAGGGAATGGAGACCCAGTACTTC. Residues: CASSQRPQGMETQYF. The variable domain in full, completed from reference TRBV2 and TRBJ2-5, reads EPEVTQTPSHQVTQMGQEVILRCVPISNHLYFYWYRQILGQKVEFLVSFYNNEISEKSEIFDDQFSVERPDGSNFTLKIRSTKLEDSAMYFCASSQRPQGMETQYFGPGTRLLVL.

This clonotype was seen many times. This rearrangement joins TRBV4-1 to TRBJ1-1, with unresolved D. Per germline, CDR1 MGHRA and CDR2 YSYEKL. This CDR3 is 13 amino acids long. V shed 5 bases and J shed 4 bases, with 11 bases lying between them. CDR3 sequence reads: CASSRELSTEAFF. The CDR3 coding sequence is TGCGCCAGCAGCAGGGAATTGAGCACTGAAGCTTTCTTT.

The table lists this clonotype with many counts. The gene calls are TRBV19 and TRBJ1-1; D is ambiguous. CDR1 LNHDA and CDR2 SQIVND come from the germline V gene (reference sequence). The CDR3 totals 13 residues. V was shortened by 3 bases and J by 1 base, with 6 bases between the two germline ends. CDR3 nucleotide sequence: TGTGCCAGTAGTATTAATCGGAACACTGAAGCTTTCTTT. Its translation: CASSINRNTEAFF. The full variable domain, with the rest looked up from reference TRBV19 and TRBJ1-1, is DGGITQSPKYLFRKEGQNVTLSCEQNLNHDAMYWYRQDPGQGLRLIYYSQIVNDFQKGDIAEGYSVSREKKESFPLTVTSAQKNPTAFYLCASSINRNTEAFFGQGTRLTVV.

This clonotype appeared many times. The chain employs TRBV29-1 and TRBJ1-2; D may be TRBD1 (5 bases). The CDR3 covers 12 residues. Trimming left V 6 bases short and J 2 bases short, with 10 bases between. The germline CDR1 and CDR2 sequences are SQVTM and ANQGSEA. The CDR3 is CSVADNNYGYTF. The CDR3 DNA reads as TGCAGCGTCGCGGACAACAACTATGGCTACACCTTC.

This clonotype was counted only a few times. This chain joins TRBV19 and TRBJ1-2, with unresolved D. The CDR3 is 14 residues long. With 5 bases removed from V and 10 bases from J, the gap between germline ends came to 20 bases. CDR1 is LNHDA and CDR2 is SQIVND in the germline V gene (reference sequence). The DNA of the CDR3 is TGTGCCAGTAGTTTTGACTACCCTTCCCTTTACTACACCTTC. Encoded protein: CASSFDYPSLYYTF.

This clonotype has a count of ten or more. CDR3 region: CASSLKDSNQPQHF. The CDR3 bases are TGTGCCAGCAGCCTCAAGGATAGCAATCAGCCCCAGCATTTT. This sequence joins TRBV7-9 and TRBJ1-5, with D hard to call. The CDR3 sequence is 14 residues long. V lost 5 bases to trimming and J lost 0 bases, with 8 bases between them. Germline V lookup: CDR1 SEHNR, CDR2 FQNEAQ (reference sequence).

CDR3 bases: TGTGCCACCACGGGGGGAGGCTCCTACAATGAGCAGTTCTTC. The encoded protein is CATTGGGSYNEQFF. V gene TRBV7-9 combines with J gene TRBJ2-1; 7 bases are shared with TRBD2. Per the germline V gene, CDR1 is SEHNR and CDR2 is FQNEAQ (reference sequence). Losses at the gene ends were 10 bases for V and 0 bases for J; bases not matched to a gene: 6. This CDR3 region has 14 residues.

This clonotype was counted at least ten times. The chain combines TRBV12-3 or TRBV12-4 with TRBJ2-5, with TRBD1 as a possible D gene (5 bases). The CDR3 sequence is 14 residues long. Trimming stripped 6 bases from V and 4 bases from J, with 15 bases between. In DNA, the CDR3 is TGTGCCAGCAGCTCCGGGCAGGGCCTAGAGACCCAGTACTTC. Its translation: CASSSGQGLETQYF.

In its sample, this clonotype was seen many times. The chain couples TRBV3-1 to TRBJ1-2, with TRBD1 matching over 9 bases. The CDR3 runs to 14 residues. The J segment lost 5 bases and the V segment lost 2 bases, leaving 3 bases of the junction unmatched. Per germline, CDR1 LGHDT and CDR2 YNNKEL (reference sequence). CDR3: CASSQSGQGYGYTF. CDR3 nucleotides: TGTGCCAGCAGCCAATCCGGACAGGGGTATGGCTACACCTTC.

This clonotype was picked up many times. The chain couples TRBV10-3 to TRBJ1-2; D is unclear. Per the germline V gene, CDR1 is ENHRY and CDR2 is SYGVKD. The V end was cut by 10 bases, the J end by 0 bases, with 15 bases between. CDR3 length: 14 amino acids. DNA of the CDR3: TGTGCCACTAATACCCCTGGAGCTAACTATGGCTACACCTTC. This codes for CATNTPGANYGYTF.

This clonotype was found a few times. This sequence joins TRBV7-8 and TRBJ1-2; a possible D gene is TRBD1 (6 bases). CDR3 length: 13 residues. The germline gives CDR1 SGHVS, CDR2 FQNEAQ. The ends were cut back, 4 bases at V and 8 bases at J, with 14 bases in the middle. CDR3 sequence: CASSWGGAPGYTF. The CDR3 nucleotides read TGTGCCAGCAGCTGGGGGGGGGCGCCCGGCTACACCTTC. Supplemented by reference TRBV7-8 and TRBJ1-2, the full variable domain reads GAGVSQSPRYKVAKRGQDVALRCDPISGHVSLFWYQQALGQGPEFLTYFQNEAQLDKSGLPSDRFFAERPEGSVSTLKIQRTQQEDSAVYLCASSWGGAPGYTFGSGTRLTVV.

This clonotype has ten or more counts. The chain couples TRBV12-3 or TRBV12-4 to TRBJ2-1; 8 positions match TRBD1. The CDR3 consists of 13 residues. With V trimmed by 7 bases and J by 7 bases, 6 bases remained unmatched. The CDR3 DNA reads as TGTGCCAGCACCCAGACAGGGGTGAATGAGCAGTTCTTC. Translation: CASTQTGVNEQFF.

This clonotype was found a few times. The rearrangement uses TRBV5-6 and TRBJ2-1; D is unclear. The CDR3 spans 14 residues. V dropped 8 bases and J dropped 5 bases, with 17 bases sitting between them. CDR1 and CDR2 (germline): SGHDT, YYEEEE. The CDR3 sequence is CARGPGRRHNEQFF. CDR3 sequence (DNA): TGTGCCAGGGGCCCCGGGCGACGGCACAATGAGCAGTTCTTC.

This clonotype was seen many times. The V call is TRBV5-1, the J call TRBJ1-2; D remains ambiguous. The CDR3 sequence is 13 residues long. V dropped 4 bases and J dropped 4 bases, with 11 bases sitting between them. From germline, CDR1 is SGHRS and CDR2 YFSETQ. CDR3 DNA: TGCGCCAGCAGCCCGGTGGGGTCCTATGGCTACACCTTC. Amino acids: CASSPVGSYGYTF.

In its sample, this clonotype was seen many times. This rearrangement joins TRBV6-2 or TRBV6-3 to TRBJ2-7, with D hard to call. Deletions cut 6 bases from V and 2 bases from J, with 8 bases between. Germline V gene lookup returns CDR1 MNHEY and CDR2 SVGEGT. The CDR3 consists of 12 residues. CDR3 coding DNA: TGTGCCAGCAGCGAGAAAACCTACGAGCAGTACGTC. Translated, it gives CASSEKTYEQYV.

Regarding this clonotype: One junction end does not reproduce the germline sequence, and a read error may be involved. V gene TRBV13 combines with J gene TRBJ2-1; no reliable D call. CDR1 and CDR2 (germline): PRHDT, FYEKMQ (reference sequence). The CDR3 extends over 14 amino acids. The CDR3 loop is CASSSPGLYNKQFF. DNA of the CDR3: TGTGCCAGCAGCTCCCCGGGTTTATACAATAAGCAGTTCTTC.

This clonotype has a count of ten or more. The V gene is TRBV7-8, the J gene TRBJ2-1, with D hard to call. Germline loops: CDR1 SGHVS, CDR2 FQNEAQ. The CDR3 covers 16 residues. V was clipped by 1 base and J by 0 bases, with 10 bases between them. CDR3 DNA: TGTGCCAGCAGCTTAGATAGGACGAGCTCCTACAATGAGCAGTTCTTC. Amino acids: CASSLDRTSSYNEQFF. Based on the CDR3 plus reference TRBV7-8 and TRBJ2-1, the full variable domain is GAGVSQSPRYKVAKRGQDVALRCDPISGHVSLFWYQQALGQGPEFLTYFQNEAQLDKSGLPSDRFFAERPEGSVSTLKIQRTQQEDSAVYLCASSLDRTSSYNEQFFGPGTRLTVL.

This clonotype was observed at least ten times. V and J are TRBV13 and TRBJ2-1; D remains ambiguous. With 1 base removed from V and 2 bases from J, the gap between germline ends came to 9 bases. Germline CDR1 PRHDT, CDR2 FYEKMQ (reference sequence). The CDR3 sequence is 15 residues long. The CDR3: CASSLEGRTYNEQFF. Here the CDR3 DNA reads TGTGCCAGCAGCTTAGAAGGTCGGACCTACAATGAGCAGTTCTTC. Variable domain in full (rest from reference TRBV13 and TRBJ2-1): AAGVIQSPRHLIKEKRETATLKCYPIPRHDTVYWYQQGPGQDPQFLISFYEKMQSDKGSIPDRFSAQQFSDYHSELNMSSLELGDSALYFCASSLEGRTYNEQFFGPGTRLTVL.

This clonotype was detected many times. This sequence joins TRBV10-3 and TRBJ2-7; perhaps TRBD2 as D (6 bases). Germline V gene data show CDR1 as ENHRY and CDR2 as SYGVKD. V gave up 6 bases and J gave up 5 bases, with 20 bases separating them. CDR3 length: 15 residues. The CDR3 loop is CAIRTSSDYPHEQYF. CDR3 sequence (DNA): TGTGCCATCAGAACCTCTAGCGACTATCCCCACGAGCAGTACTTC.

This chain uses TRBV7-7 with TRBJ1-5; the match to TRBD1 covers 8 bases. The length of the CDR3 is 19 residues. Germline CDR1 and CDR2: SSHAT and FNYEAQ (reference sequence). After removal of 10 bases from V and 0 bases from J, the junction contained 20 bases not matched to a gene. For the CDR3, the DNA is TGTGCCAACTCATCGGCGGAGGCTCGGACAGGGTATAGCAATCAGCCCCAGCATTTT. The encoded protein is CANSSAEARTGYSNQPQHF.

This clonotype was recorded a few times. This chain links TRBV3-1 with TRBJ2-4; 8 bases line up with TRBD1. Unmatched junction bases numbered 5, after V lost 0 bases and J lost 7 bases. The CDR3 extends over 15 amino acids. Germline V gene lookup returns CDR1 LGHDT and CDR2 YNNKEL (reference sequence). The CDR3, as DNA: TGTGCCAGCAGCCAAGACGGGACAGGAGTTAACATTCAGTACTTC. Translated: CASSQDGTGVNIQYF.